The clone carrying this TCR beta chain was recorded a few times. Its target is not known. This sample is part of a study of cytomegalovirus exposure and HLA in healthy donors. 60 Vbeta and 13 Jbeta primers were used in PCR. Here immunoSEQ multiplex PCR was the method, and the copy in TCRdb shows in-frame clones only, minus some. Counted here are 160,000 or so clones, 80% to 90% occurring once; the ten biggest clones make up 1.5% to 2%. The length of the CDR3 is 17 residues. V shed 0 bases, J shed 6 bases, and the junction held 8 bases outside the gene matches. Per germline, CDR1 SGHTA and CDR2 FQGNSA. These donors, healthy bone marrow donors, were studied. Overall study findings and caveats: Analyses of presence and absence presupposed an approximately uniform sequencing depth across donors. A later analysis by the authors found several of the most significant clusters apparently linked to common viral pathogens.

The sequence came from a man aged 18 to 35 in good health and CMV-seronegative. The specimen sequenced was PBMCs. The V call is TRBV7-2, the J call TRBJ2-3; 11 bases map to TRBD2. The CDR3 is CASSLALAGGPTDTQYF. The CDR3, as DNA: TGTGCCAGCAGCTTAGCGTTAGCGGGAGGGCCAACGGATACGCAGTATTTT.